Below are 19 T cell receptor beta chains sequenced from a single sample in a study of blood T cell repertoires in COVID-19 (TCRdb year 2020). The method behind the library was the immunoSEQ multiplex PCR assay. TCRdb carries this immuneACCESS record with in-frame sequences only. Its versions omit some clonotypes, under half of them owing to an unresolved V gene in the studies checked, with the rest unexplained. The sample includes hundreds of thousands of clones, with just over 85% observed a single time. Of the sample, approximately 10% falls within the top ten clones. Sequenced: peripheral blood. The receptors here all came from a man aged 50 or older with COVID-19, enrolled during active disease.

This clone was counted a single time. The V gene is TRBV4-3, the J gene TRBJ1-3, with a tentative D call TRBD1 (5 bases). The V end was cut by 0 bases, the J end by 6 bases, with 6 bases between. The V gene's germline CDR1 is LGHNA and CDR2 YSLEER. The CDR3 loop spans 13 amino acids. CDR3 coding DNA: TGCGCCAGCAGCCAAGAGGGACTAAACACCATATATTTT. Its protein is CASSQEGLNTIYF.

The chain has TRBV6-5 and TRBJ2-7; D possibly corresponds to TRBD1 (5 bases). Trimming cost V 6 bases and J 0 bases, with 9 bases left between them. The CDR3 length is 13 residues. Germline CDR1 and CDR2: MNHEY and SVGAGI. CDR3 loop: CASRRQYSYEQYF. Written as DNA, the CDR3 is TGTGCCAGCAGAAGACAGTACTCCTACGAGCAGTACTTC.

V usage is TRBV27 and J usage is TRBJ2-3; possibly TRBD1 for D (6 bases). Germline V CDR1 and CDR2: MNHEY, SMNVEV (reference sequence). The CDR3 sequence is 14 residues long. The V and J ends lost 3 bases and 5 bases respectively, with 12 bases between them. Written as DNA, the CDR3 is TGTGCCAGCAGTTTTGGACAGCGAAGAGATACGCAGTATTTT. This sequence encodes CASSFGQRRDTQYF.

V gene TRBV5-1 combines with J gene TRBJ1-1, with no clear D. The V end lost 0 bases, the J end lost 1 base, and 10 bases lay between the germline ends. Germline V gene lookup returns CDR1 SGHRS and CDR2 YFSETQ. The CDR3 runs 15 residues. CDR3 amino acids: CASSLAPAGNTEAFF. CDR3 DNA: TGCGCCAGCAGCTTGGCCCCCGCAGGGAACACTGAAGCTTTCTTT.

The chain couples TRBV2 to TRBJ2-5; 7 bases agree with TRBD2. Germline V CDR1 and CDR2: SNHLY, FYNNEI. The ends lost 1 base at V and 4 bases at J; junction bases unmatched: 12. The CDR3 is made up of 17 amino acids. CDR3 region: CASSEGVGGGLSETQYF. The DNA of the CDR3 is TGTGCCAGCAGTGAAGGCGTGGGGGGGGGATTGTCAGAGACCCAGTACTTC.

V usage is TRBV5-6 and J usage is TRBJ2-7; tentative D call: TRBD1 (6 bases). This CDR3 spans 13 amino acids. Per germline, CDR1 SGHDT and CDR2 YYEEEE. V was clipped by 4 bases and J by 7 bases, with 15 bases between them. This CDR3 reads CASSAGQWEEQYF. DNA for the CDR3: TGTGCCAGCAGCGCAGGACAGTGGGAAGAGCAGTACTTC.

CDR3 residues: CASSDPPRRGYNEQFF. DNA for the CDR3: TGTGCCAGCAGTGATCCGCCTAGGAGGGGATACAATGAGCAGTTCTTC. The rearrangement joins TRBV6-1 to TRBJ2-1; tentative D call: TRBD2 (6 bases). The CDR3 covers 16 residues. Trimming shortened V by 3 bases and J by 4 bases, and 16 bases separated the two germline ends. Germline CDR1 is MNHNS and CDR2 is SASEGT.

The chain employs TRBV30 and TRBJ2-1, with D unresolved. Germline CDR1 reads GTSNPN; CDR2 reads SVGIG (reference sequence). V lost 3 bases, J lost 0 bases, and 12 bases lay in between. CDR3 length equals 15 residues. For the CDR3, the DNA is TGTGCCTGGAGCGCTGATACAAGCTCCTACAATGAGCAGTTCTTC. Amino acids: CAWSADTSSYNEQFF.

The V gene is TRBV5-1, the J gene TRBJ2-2; TRBD1 matches at 11 bases. This CDR3 is 15 amino acids long. Germline values: CDR1 SGHRS, CDR2 YFSETQ. V gave up 4 bases and J gave up 7 bases; unmatched junction bases: 6. CDR3 protein: CASSRTGGGIGELFF. As DNA, the CDR3 is TGCGCCAGCAGCAGGACAGGGGGCGGCATCGGGGAGCTGTTTTTT. Full variable domain (rest looked up from reference TRBV5-1 and TRBJ2-2): KAGVTQTPRYLIKTRGQQVTLSCSPISGHRSVSWYQQTPGQGLQFLFEYFSETQRNKGNFPGRFSGRQFSNSRSEMNVSTLELGDSALYLCASSRTGGGIGELFFGEGSRLTVL.

The rearrangement joins TRBV19 to TRBJ2-1; D is undetermined. Between the trimmed V and J ends, which lost 8 bases and 8 bases, there was a span of 10 bases. Germline CDR1 reads LNHDA; CDR2 reads SQIVND (reference sequence). The CDR3 is 11 amino acids. The CDR3 loop is CASANRDEQFF. Written as DNA, the CDR3 is TGTGCCAGTGCAAATAGAGATGAGCAGTTCTTC.

The chain uses TRBV18 and TRBJ2-2, with D possibly matching TRBD1 (8 bases). This CDR3 region has 18 residues. The V gene's germline CDR1 is KGHSH and CDR2 LQKENI. V was trimmed by 1 base and J by 3 bases, leaving 18 bases between them. CDR3 in DNA: TGTGCCAGCTCACCACTCGGACAGGGCGGGAGTTACACCGGGGAGCTGTTTTTT. Translated: CASSPLGQGGSYTGELFF.

The chain is built from TRBV10-3 and TRBJ2-2; D is uncertain. The CDR3 contains 13 residues. Germline CDR1 ENHRY, CDR2 SYGVKD. V was trimmed by 3 bases and J by 6 bases, leaving 8 bases between them. The CDR3 sequence: CAISDVYPGELFF. In DNA, the CDR3 is TGTGCCATCAGTGACGTGTATCCCGGGGAGCTGTTTTTT.

The chain uses TRBV2 and TRBJ1-5, with 11 positions matching TRBD1. Unmatched junction bases numbered 6, after V lost 5 bases and J lost 6 bases. This CDR3 spans 15 amino acids. CDR1 and CDR2 from the germline V gene are SNHLY and FYNNEI. CDR3: CASSREDRGRQPQHF. The CDR3 nucleotides are TGTGCCAGCAGTCGAGAGGACAGGGGGCGTCAGCCCCAGCATTTT.

J is TRBJ2-5 and V is TRBV7-7; TRBD2 aligns across 14 bases. This CDR3 comprises 17 residues. The V and J ends lost 1 base and 5 bases, in that order; junction bases with no gene match: 6. Germline lookup yields CDR1 SSHAT and CDR2 FNYEAQ (reference sequence). The CDR3 spells CASSLGTSGGSGETQYF. DNA for the CDR3: TGTGCCAGCAGCTTAGGGACTAGCGGGGGGTCCGGTGAGACCCAGTACTTC.

The chain employs TRBV4-1 and TRBJ2-1, with 8 bases identical to TRBD1. CDR1 is MGHRA and CDR2 is YSYEKL in the germline V gene. The CDR3 consists of 13 residues. V shed 5 bases and J 8 bases; nucleotides not matched to a gene: 5. The CDR3 reads CASSSDRGDEQFF. The CDR3 DNA is TGCGCCAGCAGCTCAGACAGGGGCGATGAGCAGTTCTTC.

The rearrangement links TRBV7-3 to TRBJ2-2; 10 bases map to TRBD2. The CDR3 is 15 amino acids. V lost 4 bases and J lost 5; bases outside the gene matches: 4. Germline lookup yields CDR1 SGHTA and CDR2 FQGTGA. This CDR3 is CASSSSGSLTGELFF. The CDR3 nucleotides read TGTGCCAGCAGCTCTAGCGGGAGTTTGACCGGGGAGCTGTTTTTT.

The chain couples TRBV2 to TRBJ1-6; TRBD1 agrees at 9 bases. The CDR3 length is 13 residues. The V gene end was trimmed by 8 bases and the J gene end by 7 bases; junction bases not matched to a gene: 3. Germline V gene sequence: CDR1 SNHLY, CDR2 FYNNEI. The CDR3 DNA reads as TGTGCCAGCGGACAGGGGCAAAATTCACCCCTCCACTTT. It specifies CASGQGQNSPLHF.

The chain recombines TRBV28 with TRBJ2-5, with D unclear. Between the trimmed V and J ends, which lost 4 bases and 2 bases, there was a span of 14 bases. The CDR3 runs 15 residues. Germline-derived CDR1 and CDR2 are MDHEN and SYDVKM. CDR3 bases: TGTGCCAGCAGTTCTAGTAGCCCGCGGCAAGAGACCCAGTACTTC. It codes for CASSSSSPRQETQYF.

This clone was found once. The chain couples TRBV5-6 to TRBJ2-2; unclear D gene. CDR1 is SGHDT, CDR2 YYEEEE, per germline. The V gene lost 6 bases and the J gene lost 5 bases, with 11 bases spanning the gap. The CDR3 runs to 13 residues. The DNA of the CDR3 is TGTGCCAGCACCTGGCGGTGGACCGGGGAGCTGTTTTTT. Residues: CASTWRWTGELFF.